These 5 T cell receptor beta chains originate from one sample sequenced in a study of cytomegalovirus exposure and HLA in healthy donors. PCR used 60 Vbeta primers and 13 Jbeta primers. Sequenced by immunoSEQ multiplex PCR; TCRdb stores in-frame clones only, minus some. The sample shows roughly 120,000 clones, about 79% of them seen only once. Sequencing was carried out using PBMCs. These receptors came from a man aged 50 to 59 in good health and CMV-seronegative.

The chain uses TRBV7-9 and TRBJ2-7; TRBD1 aligns across 9 bases. CDR1 and CDR2 (germline): SEHNR, FQNEAQ (reference sequence). Germline trimming cut 4 bases from V and 6 bases from J; bases unmatched to any gene: 10. The CDR3 totals 15 residues. CDR3 amino acids: CASSSDGTGSAEQYF. The CDR3, as DNA: TGTGCCAGCAGCTCAGACGGGACAGGGTCGGCCGAGCAGTACTTC.

This chain joins TRBV5-6 and TRBJ1-5; 8 bases line up with TRBD1. J was trimmed by 2 bases and V by 2 bases; bases with no gene match: 3. Germline loops: CDR1 SGHDT, CDR2 YYEEEE. CDR3 length: 15 residues. CDR3 bases: TGTGCCAGCAGCTTCGGGACAGGAGGCAATCAGCCCCAGCATTTT. As protein: CASSFGTGGNQPQHF.

The chain couples TRBV19 to TRBJ2-2, with 8 bases matching TRBD1. Looked up from germline, CDR1 is LNHDA and CDR2 is SQIVND (reference sequence). The junction had 6 bases not matched to a gene; V was cut back by 7 bases and J by 2 bases. The CDR3 runs 15 residues. CDR3 region: CASKLDRVNTGELFF. The DNA for the CDR3 is TGTGCCAGTAAACTGGACAGGGTTAACACCGGGGAGCTGTTTTTT. Combining the CDR3 with reference TRBV19 and TRBJ2-2 gives the whole variable domain DGGITQSPKYLFRKEGQNVTLSCEQNLNHDAMYWYRQDPGQGLRLIYYSQIVNDFQKGDIAEGYSVSREKKESFPLTVTSAQKNPTAFYLCASKLDRVNTGELFFGEGSRLTVL.

V gene TRBV1 combines with J gene TRBJ2-1; TRBD2 is the table's D call and was not checked against the DNA. TRBV1 is described as a pseudogene. The CDR3 covers 16 residues. CDR3 residues: CTSSQGKRGGRNEQFF. The DNA for the CDR3 is TGCACCAGCAGCCAAGGGAAGCGGGGGGGCAGGAATGAGCAGTTCTTC.

In DNA form, the CDR3 reads TGTGCCAGCAGCGCTAGTCTTGATCACGGGGAGCTGTTTTTT. Its translation is CASSASLDHGELFF. The chain uses TRBV9 and TRBJ2-2; no firm D call. This CDR3 is built from 14 residues. The V end lost 3 bases, the J end lost 7 bases, and 13 bases lay between the germline ends. The germline CDR1 and CDR2 sequences are SGDLS and YYNGEE.